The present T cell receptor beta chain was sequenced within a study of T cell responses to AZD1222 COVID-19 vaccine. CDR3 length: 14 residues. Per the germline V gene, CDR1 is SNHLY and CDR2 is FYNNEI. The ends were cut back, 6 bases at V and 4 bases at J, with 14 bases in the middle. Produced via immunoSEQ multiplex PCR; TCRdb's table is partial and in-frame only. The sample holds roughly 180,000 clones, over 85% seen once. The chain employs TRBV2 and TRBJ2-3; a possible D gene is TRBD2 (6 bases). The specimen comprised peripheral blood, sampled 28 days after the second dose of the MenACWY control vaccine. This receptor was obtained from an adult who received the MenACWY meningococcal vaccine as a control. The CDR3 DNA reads TGTGCCAGCAGGCCACGACTAGTTTCAGATACGCAGTATTTT. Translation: CASRPRLVSDTQYF.